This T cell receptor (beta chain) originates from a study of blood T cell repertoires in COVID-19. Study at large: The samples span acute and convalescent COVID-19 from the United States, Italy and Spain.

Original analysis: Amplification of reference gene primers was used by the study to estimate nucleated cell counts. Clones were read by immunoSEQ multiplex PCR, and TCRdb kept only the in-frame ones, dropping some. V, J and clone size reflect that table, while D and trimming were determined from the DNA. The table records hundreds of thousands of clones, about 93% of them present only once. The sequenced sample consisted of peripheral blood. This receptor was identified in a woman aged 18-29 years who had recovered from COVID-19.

The CDR3 sequence is CASSLVEGSASNTGELFF. The DNA of the CDR3 is TGTGCCAGCAGCTTAGTTGAGGGCAGCGCTTCGAACACCGGGGAGCTGTTTTTT. The chain carries TRBV13 and TRBJ2-2, with D perhaps TRBD2 (5 bases). V was shortened by 1 base and J by 0 bases, with 15 bases between the two germline ends. The CDR3 sequence is 18 residues long. Per germline, CDR1 PRHDT and CDR2 FYEKMQ (reference sequence).